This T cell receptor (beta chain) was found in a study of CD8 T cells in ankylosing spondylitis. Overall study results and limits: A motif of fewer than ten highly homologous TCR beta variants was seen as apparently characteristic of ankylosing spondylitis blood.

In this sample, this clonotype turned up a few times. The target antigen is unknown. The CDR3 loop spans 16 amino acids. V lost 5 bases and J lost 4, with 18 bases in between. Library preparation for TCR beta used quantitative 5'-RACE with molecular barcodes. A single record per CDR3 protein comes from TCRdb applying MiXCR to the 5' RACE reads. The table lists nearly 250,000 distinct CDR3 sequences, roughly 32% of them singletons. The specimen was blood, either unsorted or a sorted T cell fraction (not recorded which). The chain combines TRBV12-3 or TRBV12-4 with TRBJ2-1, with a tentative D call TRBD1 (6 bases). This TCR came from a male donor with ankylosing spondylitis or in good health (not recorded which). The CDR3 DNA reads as TGTGCCAGCAGTCCAAGGGCCGGGACACCATACAATGAGCAGTTCTTC. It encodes CASSPRAGTPYNEQFF.